Listed below are T cell receptor beta chains from one sample, sequenced in a study of cytomegalovirus exposure and HLA in healthy donors. Profiled with immunoSEQ multiplex PCR; TCRdb holds only in-frame clones, not every one. Its table lists 150,000 or so clones. The sequenced material came from PBMCs. These receptors were taken from a man aged 30-40 years in good health and CMV-seronegative. CDR3s include the opening cysteine and the closing phenylalanine or tryptophan. Each record gives: D gene, CDR3 length, J gene, V gene, CDR3 DNA, CDR3 protein. The D gene is left open where the match is weak.

D gene: TRBD2; CDR3 length: 18; J gene: TRBJ2-3; V gene: TRBV7-2; CDR3 DNA: TGTGCCAGCAGCTTAGGTGCGACTAGCGGGAGCCGCACAGATACGCAGTATTTT; CDR3 protein: CASSLGATSGSRTDTQYF
D gene: TRBD2; CDR3 length: 15; J gene: TRBJ2-1; V gene: TRBV19; CDR3 DNA: TGTGCCAGTACCCGGACTAGCCAACACTTCAATGAGCAGTTCTTC; CDR3 protein: CASTRTSQHFNEQFF
D gene: -; CDR3 length: 12; J gene: TRBJ2-1; V gene: TRBV9; CDR3 DNA: TGTGCCAGCAGCGTAGTGAGCGGCGAGCAGTTCTTC; CDR3 protein: CASSVVSGEQFF
D gene: -; CDR3 length: 13; J gene: TRBJ1-1; V gene: TRBV7-3; CDR3 DNA: TGTGCCAGCAGCTTATCGGTGAACACTGAAGCTTTCTTT; CDR3 protein: CASSLSVNTEAFF
D gene: TRBD2; CDR3 length: 16; J gene: TRBJ2-7; V gene: TRBV19; CDR3 DNA: TGTGCCAGTAGCCCACTTGCGGTAGCGGGAGTGAGGGAGCAGTACTTC; CDR3 protein: CASSPLAVAGVREQYF
D gene: -; CDR3 length: 16; J gene: TRBJ2-7; V gene: TRBV7-6; CDR3 DNA: TGTGCCAGCAGCTTAGCCCTGGTGGGAGTGAACTACGAGCAGTACTTC; CDR3 protein: CASSLALVGVNYEQYF
D gene: TRBD1; CDR3 length: 15; J gene: TRBJ1-5; V gene: TRBV4-3; CDR3 DNA: TGCGCCAGCAGCCAAGGTGGACAGGGTAATCAGCCCCAGCATTTT; CDR3 protein: CASSQGGQGNQPQHF
D gene: TRBD1; CDR3 length: 16; J gene: TRBJ2-7; V gene: TRBV28; CDR3 DNA: TGTGCCAGCAGTCCTAGGGGGACAGGGAAACCCTACGAGCAGTACTTC; CDR3 protein: CASSPRGTGKPYEQYF
D gene: TRBD2; CDR3 length: 15; J gene: TRBJ2-1; V gene: TRBV7-3; CDR3 DNA: TGTGCCAGCAGCCCGCGCCTAGCGGCTAACAATGAGCAGTTCTTC; CDR3 protein: CASSPRLAANNEQFF
D gene: TRBD2; CDR3 length: 15; J gene: TRBJ2-3; V gene: TRBV11-3; CDR3 DNA: TGTGCCAGCAGCCTCTCAGCTAGCGGGAGGGGTACGCAGTATTTT; CDR3 protein: CASSLSASGRGTQYF
D gene: TRBD2; CDR3 length: 16; J gene: TRBJ2-1; V gene: TRBV2; CDR3 DNA: TGTGCCAGCAGTGATCGGCGGGAGCTCTCCTACAATGAGCAGTTCTTC; CDR3 protein: CASSDRRELSYNEQFF
D gene: TRBD1; CDR3 length: 14; J gene: TRBJ1-4; V gene: TRBV7-9; CDR3 DNA: TGTGCCAGCAGCTTAGGACAGGGAGGTGAAAAACTGTTTTTT; CDR3 protein: CASSLGQGGEKLFF
D gene: -; CDR3 length: 14; J gene: TRBJ1-1; V gene: TRBV29-1; CDR3 DNA: TGCAGCGTTGAAGAGGTGGGCGGGGGGACTGAAGCTTTCTTT; CDR3 protein: CSVEEVGGGTEAFF
D gene: -; CDR3 length: 15; J gene: TRBJ1-4; V gene: TRBV9; CDR3 DNA: TGTGCCAGCAGCACCCCACATGCAACTAATGAAAAACTGTTTTTT; CDR3 protein: CASSTPHATNEKLFF
D gene: -; CDR3 length: 15; J gene: TRBJ1-2; V gene: TRBV21-1; CDR3 DNA: TGTACCAGCAGCACGGCCGACAGGGAATACTATGGCTACACCTTC; CDR3 protein: CTSSTADREYYGYTF
D gene: -; CDR3 length: 12; J gene: TRBJ2-2; V gene: TRBV6-1; CDR3 DNA: TGTGCCACCAAAATTTACACCGGGGAGCTGTTTTTT; CDR3 protein: CATKIYTGELFF